The rows below give T cell receptor beta chains drawn from one sample of a study of shared clonotypes between healthy human individuals. The data were produced by immunoSEQ multiplex PCR, yet TCRdb's version contains in-frame clones alone and is incomplete. The sample consists of over 2,000,000 clones, 90% to 95% of them appearing once. Material for sequencing was naive CD8+ T cells from PBMCs. The receptor set was obtained from a man younger than 35 in good health. Some clones in this sample may be carry-over from other donors' samples. Both conserved end residues are part of each CDR3. D genes are given only for firm matches. Clone size, where shown, is once, few, many, or a class for clones that have expanded.

j_call: TRBJ2-7; clone_size: .; v_call: TRBV9; d_call: TRBD1; cdr3_aa: CASSPGTGAHEQYF; cdr3_nt: TGTGCCAGCAGCCCCGGGACAGGGGCCCACGAGCAGTACTTC
j_call: TRBJ2-7; clone_size: .; v_call: TRBV28; d_call: .; cdr3_aa: CASSIFDRTPFYEQYF; cdr3_nt: TGTGCCAGCAGCATATTTGACAGGACCCCTTTCTACGAGCAGTACTTC
j_call: TRBJ1-2; clone_size: .; v_call: TRBV5-1; d_call: .; cdr3_aa: CASWVERDGYTF; cdr3_nt: TGCGCCAGCTGGGTCGAAAGAGATGGCTACACCTTC
j_call: TRBJ2-1; clone_size: .; v_call: TRBV7-2; d_call: .; cdr3_aa: CASSPREREQFF; cdr3_nt: TGTGCCAGCAGTCCCCGGGAGAGAGAGCAGTTCTTC
j_call: TRBJ2-5; clone_size: .; v_call: TRBV6-5; d_call: .; cdr3_aa: CASSYSYGVPETQYF; cdr3_nt: TGTGCCAGCAGTTACTCGTACGGGGTCCCAGAGACCCAGTACTTC
j_call: TRBJ1-2; clone_size: once; v_call: TRBV4-1; d_call: TRBD1; cdr3_aa: CASSQSGTGPYGYTF; cdr3_nt: TGCGCCAGCAGCCAATCCGGGACAGGGCCCTATGGCTACACCTTC
j_call: TRBJ1-2; clone_size: .; v_call: TRBV28; d_call: .; cdr3_aa: CASSLVPTGANGYTF; cdr3_nt: TGTGCCAGCAGTTTAGTCCCGACGGGAGCTAACGGCTACACCTTC
j_call: TRBJ1-4; clone_size: .; v_call: TRBV6-5; d_call: .; cdr3_aa: CASSYSVGEANEKLFF; cdr3_nt: TGTGCCAGCAGTTACTCGGTGGGGGAGGCTAATGAAAAACTGTTTTTT
j_call: TRBJ2-1; clone_size: once; v_call: TRBV11-2; d_call: .; cdr3_aa: CASSLGDSYNEQFF; cdr3_nt: TGTGCCAGCAGCTTAGGGGACTCCTACAATGAGCAGTTCTTC
j_call: TRBJ2-1; clone_size: .; v_call: TRBV27; d_call: .; cdr3_aa: CASSFSHEQFF; cdr3_nt: TGTGCCAGCTCTTTTAGTCATGAGCAGTTCTTC
j_call: TRBJ1-5; clone_size: once; v_call: TRBV28; d_call: .; cdr3_aa: CASSAGAGIQPQHF; cdr3_nt: TGTGCCAGCAGTGCTGGTGCAGGGATACAGCCCCAGCATTTT
j_call: TRBJ2-7; clone_size: .; v_call: TRBV27; d_call: .; cdr3_aa: CASRLGGSSYEQYF; cdr3_nt: TGTGCCAGCCGTCTCGGGGGCAGCTCCTACGAGCAGTACTTC
j_call: TRBJ2-7; clone_size: .; v_call: TRBV9; d_call: .; cdr3_aa: CASSVGAFNYEQYF; cdr3_nt: TGTGCCAGCAGCGTAGGGGCCTTTAACTACGAGCAGTACTTC
j_call: TRBJ1-2; clone_size: .; v_call: TRBV4-1; d_call: .; cdr3_aa: CASRGVVSYGYTF; cdr3_nt: TGCGCCAGCAGAGGCGTCGTCAGCTATGGCTACACCTTC
j_call: TRBJ1-4; clone_size: once; v_call: TRBV7-2; d_call: .; cdr3_aa: CASSLSPPGATNEKLFF; cdr3_nt: TGTGCCAGCAGCTTATCCCCCCCGGGCGCAACTAATGAAAAACTGTTTTTT
j_call: TRBJ2-5; clone_size: .; v_call: TRBV27; d_call: TRBD1; cdr3_aa: CASSYTRQGLPLKETQYF; cdr3_nt: TGTGCCAGCAGTTATACACGACAGGGGTTGCCCCTAAAAGAGACCCAGTACTTC
j_call: TRBJ2-1; clone_size: .; v_call: TRBV11-2; d_call: .; cdr3_aa: CASSLVQRTLDEQFF; cdr3_nt: TGTGCCAGCAGCTTAGTTCAGAGAACTTTAGATGAGCAGTTCTTC
j_call: TRBJ2-5; clone_size: .; v_call: TRBV5-1; d_call: TRBD1; cdr3_aa: CASSPTGVFQETQYF; cdr3_nt: TGCGCCAGCAGCCCGACAGGGGTGTTCCAAGAGACCCAGTACTTC